The clone carrying this T cell receptor (beta chain) was detected once. Its antigen is unknown. Sequenced material consisted of expressed TCRB transcripts (all of the isolated RNA was reverse transcribed). Measured with immunoSEQ multiplex PCR; TCRdb has only the in-frame clones, and not every one. The top ten clones hold about 0.086% of a sample with about 620,000 clones, about 16% of them seen once. These data come from a study of beta chain features in type 1 diabetes. Study-wide points: The study found moderately but significantly shorter TCRB CDR3s in all four CD4+ subsets of Type 1 diabetes patients.

Trimming left V 4 bases short and J 8 bases short, with 11 bases between. Germline V CDR1 and CDR2: MNHNY, SVGAGI (reference sequence). This CDR3 contains 12 residues. The sequencing sample was made of naive CD4+ T cells from blood. This sequence originates from a young man in good health. The J gene is TRBJ1-2, the V gene TRBV6-6; D uncertain. The CDR3 loop reads CASSSLPRGYTF. Here the CDR3 DNA reads TGTGCCAGCAGTTCCCTGCCTCGGGGCTACACCTTC.